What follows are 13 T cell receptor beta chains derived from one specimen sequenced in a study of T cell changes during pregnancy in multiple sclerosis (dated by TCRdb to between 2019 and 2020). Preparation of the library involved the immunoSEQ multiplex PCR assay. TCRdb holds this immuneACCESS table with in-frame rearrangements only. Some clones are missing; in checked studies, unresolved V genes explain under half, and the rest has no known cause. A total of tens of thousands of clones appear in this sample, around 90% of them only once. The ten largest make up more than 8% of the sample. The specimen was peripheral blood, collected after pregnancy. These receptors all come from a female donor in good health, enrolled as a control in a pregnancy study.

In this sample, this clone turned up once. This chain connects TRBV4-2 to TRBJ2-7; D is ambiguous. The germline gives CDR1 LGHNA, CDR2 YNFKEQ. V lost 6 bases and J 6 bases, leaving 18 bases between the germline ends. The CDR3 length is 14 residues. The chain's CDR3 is CASRLTVVNLEQYF. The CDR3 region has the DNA TGTGCCAGCAGACTCACCGTGGTGAACCTCGAGCAGTACTTC.

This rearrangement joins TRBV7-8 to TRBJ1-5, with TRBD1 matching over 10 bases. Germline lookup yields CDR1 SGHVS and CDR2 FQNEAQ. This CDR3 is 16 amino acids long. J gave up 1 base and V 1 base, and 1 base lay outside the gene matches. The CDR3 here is CASSLGQGASNQPQHF. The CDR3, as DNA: TGTGCCAGCAGCTTAGGACAGGGGGCAAGCAATCAGCCCCAGCATTTT.

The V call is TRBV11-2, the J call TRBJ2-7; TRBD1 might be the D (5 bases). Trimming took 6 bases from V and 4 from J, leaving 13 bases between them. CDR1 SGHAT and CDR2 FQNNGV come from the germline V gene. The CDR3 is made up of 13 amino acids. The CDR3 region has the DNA TGTGCCAGCAGTCTAGGGGCGACTTACGAGCAGTACTTC. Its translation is CASSLGATYEQYF.

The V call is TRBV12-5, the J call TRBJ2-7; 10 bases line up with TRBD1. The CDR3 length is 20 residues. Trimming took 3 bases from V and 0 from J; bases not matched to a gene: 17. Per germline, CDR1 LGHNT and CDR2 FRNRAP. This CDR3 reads CASGLATGTGVFTSSYEQYF. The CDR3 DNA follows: TGTGCTAGTGGTTTAGCCACCGGGACAGGGGTTTTCACTAGCTCCTACGAGCAGTACTTC.

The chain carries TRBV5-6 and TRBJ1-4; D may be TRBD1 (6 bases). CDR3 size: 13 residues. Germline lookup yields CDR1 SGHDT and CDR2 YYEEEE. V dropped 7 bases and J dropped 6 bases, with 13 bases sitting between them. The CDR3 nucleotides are TGTGCCAGCGGCACAGGGATCGATGAAAAACTGTTTTTT. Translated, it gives CASGTGIDEKLFF.

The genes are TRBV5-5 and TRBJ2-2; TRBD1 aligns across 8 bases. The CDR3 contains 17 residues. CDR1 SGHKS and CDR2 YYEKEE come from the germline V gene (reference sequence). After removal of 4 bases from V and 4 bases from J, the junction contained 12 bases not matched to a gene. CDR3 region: CASSTPFRGRITGELFF. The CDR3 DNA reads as TGTGCCAGCAGCACTCCCTTCAGGGGGCGCATCACCGGGGAGCTGTTTTTT. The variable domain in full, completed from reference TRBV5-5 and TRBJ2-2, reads DAGVTQSPTHLIKTRGQQVTLRCSPISGHKSVSWYQQVLGQGPQFIFQYYEKEERGRGNFPDRFSARQFPNYSSELNVNALLLGDSALYLCASSTPFRGRITGELFFGEGSRLTVL.

CDR3 region: CASSLSSTGELFF. In nucleotides, the CDR3 is TGTGCCAGCAGCCTCTCGTCCACCGGGGAGCTGTTTTTT. The rearrangement uses TRBV14 and TRBJ2-2; the D is unclear. The CDR3 loop spans 13 amino acids. The V end lost 4 bases, the J end lost 4 bases, and 7 bases lay between the germline ends. Germline-derived CDR1 and CDR2 are SGHDN and FVKESK.

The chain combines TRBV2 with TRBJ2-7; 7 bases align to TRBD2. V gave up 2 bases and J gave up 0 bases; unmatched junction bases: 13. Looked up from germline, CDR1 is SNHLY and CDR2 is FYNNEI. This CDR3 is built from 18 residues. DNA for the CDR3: TGTGCCAGCAGTGAAACGCCAGGCGGGAGAAGGGGCTCCTACGAGCAGTACTTC. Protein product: CASSETPGGRRGSYEQYF. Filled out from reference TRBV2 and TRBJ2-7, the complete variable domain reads EPEVTQTPSHQVTQMGQEVILRCVPISNHLYFYWYRQILGQKVEFLVSFYNNEISEKSEIFDDQFSVERPDGSNFTLKIRSTKLEDSAMYFCASSETPGGRRGSYEQYFGPGTRLTVT.

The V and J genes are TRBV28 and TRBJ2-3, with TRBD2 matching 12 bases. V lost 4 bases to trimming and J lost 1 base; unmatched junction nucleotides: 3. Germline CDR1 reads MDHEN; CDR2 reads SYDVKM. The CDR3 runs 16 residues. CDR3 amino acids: CASSWTSGIGTDTQYF. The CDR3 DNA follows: TGTGCCAGCAGTTGGACTAGCGGGATAGGCACAGATACGCAGTATTTT.

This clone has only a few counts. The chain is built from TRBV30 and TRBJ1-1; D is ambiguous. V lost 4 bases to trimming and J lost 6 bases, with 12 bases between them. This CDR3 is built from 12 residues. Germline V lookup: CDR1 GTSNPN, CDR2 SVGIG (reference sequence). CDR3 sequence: CAWMKERAEAFF. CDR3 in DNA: TGTGCCTGGATGAAGGAACGGGCTGAAGCTTTCTTT.

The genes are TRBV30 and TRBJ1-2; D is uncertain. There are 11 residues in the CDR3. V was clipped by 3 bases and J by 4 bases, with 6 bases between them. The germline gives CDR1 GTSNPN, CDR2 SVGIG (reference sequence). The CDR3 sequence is CAWSQAYGYTF. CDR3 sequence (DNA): TGTGCCTGGAGCCAAGCCTATGGCTACACCTTC. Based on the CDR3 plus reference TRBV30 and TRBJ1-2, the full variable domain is SQTIHQWPATLVQPVGSPLSLECTVEGTSNPNLYWYRQAAGRGLQLLFYSVGIGQISSEVPQNLSASRPQDRQFILSSKKLLLSDSGFYLCAWSQAYGYTFGSGTRLTVV.

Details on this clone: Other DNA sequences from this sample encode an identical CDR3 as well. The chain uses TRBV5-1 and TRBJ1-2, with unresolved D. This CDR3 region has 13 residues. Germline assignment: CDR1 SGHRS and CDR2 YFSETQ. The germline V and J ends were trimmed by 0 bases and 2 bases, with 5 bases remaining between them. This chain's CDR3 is CASSLGGNYGYTF. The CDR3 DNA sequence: TGCGCCAGCAGCTTGGGAGGGAACTATGGCTACACCTTC.

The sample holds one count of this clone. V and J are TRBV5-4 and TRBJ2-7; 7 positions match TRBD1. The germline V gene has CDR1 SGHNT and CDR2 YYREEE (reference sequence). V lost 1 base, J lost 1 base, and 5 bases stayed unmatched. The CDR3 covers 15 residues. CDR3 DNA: TGTGCCAGCAGCTTGTGGGACAGAGGTTCCTACGAGCAGTACTTC. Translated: CASSLWDRGSYEQYF.